This paragraph reports one T cell receptor (beta chain). Recruited during active infection, patients (from Seattle) were subsequently followed longitudinally. Original handling: Amplification from reference gene primers served as the basis for estimated nucleated cell counts. TCRdb's table, derived via immunoSEQ multiplex PCR, lists solely in-frame clones and lacks some. V, J and clone size derive from that table, while D and trimming were established from the DNA sequence. The sample holds 100,000 to 150,000 clones, 70% to 75% seen once. The sample originates from a study of blood T cell repertoires in COVID-19. Study context: COVID-19 samples, acute and convalescent, were from the United States, Italy and Spain. Nucleic acid was either cDNA or gDNA, and it came from T cells, B-cell-depleted T cells, or PBMCs.

The sequencing sample was made of peripheral blood. This clonotype was obtained from an elderly man with COVID-19, enrolled during active disease.

As DNA, the CDR3 is TGTGCCAGCAGTTTGTCGTACTCTTGGGAGGACAGGGGGAATTATGGCTACACCTTC. Translated: CASSLSYSWEDRGNYGYTF. The chain has TRBV28 and TRBJ1-2; TRBD1 aligns across 10 bases. The CDR3 is 19 residues long. Per the germline V gene, CDR1 is MDHEN and CDR2 is SYDVKM. Unmatched junction bases numbered 18, after V lost 3 bases and J lost 5 bases.